The sequence of this TCR beta chain was determined in a study of blood T cell repertoires in COVID-19. Study at large: The samples span acute and convalescent COVID-19 from the United States, Italy and Spain. The cDNA or gDNA used as material had been derived from T cells, B-cell-depleted T cells, or PBMCs.

Original methodology: Amplification of reference gene primers was used by the study to estimate nucleated cell counts. Profiling relied on immunoSEQ multiplex PCR, and the TCRdb table lists in-frame clones only, not all of them. For V, J and clone size, that table is used; D and trimming come from the DNA. The table has about 94,000 clones, around 87% seen once. Germline trimming cut 5 bases from V and 8 bases from J; bases unmatched to any gene: 4. The CDR3 totals 14 residues. CDR1 is SGHTA, CDR2 FQGNSA, per germline. This TCR came from a woman aged 80 or over with acute or convalescent COVID-19. This sequence joins TRBV7-2 and TRBJ1-4; 11 nucleotides align to TRBD1. The specimen was peripheral blood. The DNA for the CDR3 is TGTGCCAGCAGCGGGACAGGGGGAGAAGAAAAACTGTTTTTT. Protein: CASSGTGGEEKLFF. The whole variable domain, filled in from reference TRBV7-2 and TRBJ1-4, reads GAGVSQSPSNKVTEKGKDVELRCDPISGHTALYWYRQSLGQGLEFLIYFQGNSAPDKSGLPSDRFSAERTGGSVSTLTIQRTQQEDSAVYLCASSGTGGEEKLFFGSGTQLSVL.